One sample yielded the 11 T cell receptor beta chains listed below, sequenced in a study of cytomegalovirus exposure and HLA in healthy donors. Assay: immunoSEQ multiplex PCR; the TCRdb copy retains only in-frame clones and omits some. Found here are approximately 260,000 clones, approximately 86% of them singletons; the top ten hold around 1%. The specimen was PBMCs. These receptors were obtained from a woman between 18 and 29 years old in good health and CMV-seronegative.

Details on this clone: This sample includes further DNA sequences coding for the same CDR3. The chain links TRBV30 to TRBJ1-2; TRBD1 might be the D (5 bases). The length of the CDR3 is 12 residues. Trimming pared 2 bases from V and 2 bases from J, leaving 6 bases between. Germline V gene data show CDR1 as GTSNPN and CDR2 as SVGIG (reference sequence). CDR3 DNA: TGTGCCTGGAGTAGGGGAAACTATGGCTACACCTTC. Its protein product is CAWSRGNYGYTF.

This chain uses TRBV4-3 with TRBJ2-3; 8 nucleotides agree with TRBD2. V trimming: 4 bases; J trimming: 4 bases; junction bases outside the gene matches: 7. Germline V CDR1 and CDR2: LGHNA, YSLEER. The CDR3 loop spans 15 amino acids. This CDR3 is CASSPAGGPADTQYF. DNA for the CDR3: TGCGCCAGCAGCCCCGCGGGGGGCCCCGCAGATACGCAGTATTTT.

This rearrangement joins TRBV7-8 to TRBJ1-5; 8 positions agree with TRBD1. Germline CDR1 is SGHVS and CDR2 is FQNEAQ. V shed 3 bases, J shed 6 bases, and the junction held 7 bases outside the gene matches. CDR3 length equals 15 residues. The DNA for the CDR3 is TGTGCCAGCAGCTTTCAGGGGGCAATAGTTCAGCCCCAGCATTTT. Translation: CASSFQGAIVQPQHF.

This clone was seen only once. The V call is TRBV5-1, the J call TRBJ2-7; TRBD2 aligns across 8 bases. The CDR3 has 14 amino acids. Per germline, CDR1 SGHRS and CDR2 YFSETQ. Germline trimming cut 2 bases from V and 3 bases from J; bases unmatched to any gene: 4. The CDR3 bases are TGCGCCAGCAGCTTTACTAGCGGATACTACGAGCAGTACTTC. It encodes CASSFTSGYYEQYF. Full variable domain (remainder filled in from reference TRBV5-1 and TRBJ2-7): KAGVTQTPRYLIKTRGQQVTLSCSPISGHRSVSWYQQTPGQGLQFLFEYFSETQRNKGNFPGRFSGRQFSNSRSEMNVSTLELGDSALYLCASSFTSGYYEQYFGPGTRLTVT.

Ten or more counts support this clone. The chain combines TRBV11-2 with TRBJ1-1, with no clear D. The CDR3 consists of 10 residues. Germline V gene lookup returns CDR1 SGHAT and CDR2 FQNNGV. V was clipped by 3 bases and J by 10 bases, with 6 bases between them. CDR3: CASSFPRAFF. CDR3 sequence (DNA): TGTGCCAGCAGCTTCCCTAGAGCTTTCTTT.

This clone appeared a single time. The CDR3 is CASSQGTGRNYGYTF. Here the CDR3 DNA reads TGCGCCAGCAGCCAAGGGACAGGGCGTAACTATGGCTACACCTTC. The V gene is TRBV4-3, the J gene TRBJ1-2; 8 bases match TRBD1. Germline values: CDR1 LGHNA, CDR2 YSLEER. Losses at the gene ends were 1 base for V and 1 base for J; bases not matched to a gene: 2. This CDR3 has 15 residues.

The chain is built from TRBV15 and TRBJ2-1; maybe TRBD1 (6 bases). This CDR3 is built from 15 residues. Germline CDR1 reads LNHNV; CDR2 reads YYDKDF (reference sequence). The V end lost 0 bases, the J end lost 8 bases, and 14 bases lay between the germline ends. The CDR3 coding sequence is TGTGCCACCAGCAGAGATGTGGGGGCGGTGGATGAGCAGTTCTTC. Translation gives CATSRDVGAVDEQFF.

The gene calls are TRBV6-1 and TRBJ1-3; D gene uncertain. The germline V gene encodes CDR1 MNHNS and CDR2 SASEGT. V was shortened by 3 bases and J by 4 bases, with 7 bases between the two germline ends. This CDR3 spans 13 amino acids. CDR3 bases: TGTGCCAGCAGTGAGTCGGAGGGAAACACCATATATTTT. Translation gives CASSESEGNTIYF.

V and J are TRBV2 and TRBJ1-3; D might be TRBD1 (5 bases). The CDR3 is made up of 13 amino acids. Deletions cut 6 bases from V and 8 bases from J, with 14 bases between. In germline, CDR1 is SNHLY, CDR2 FYNNEI. The CDR3 DNA sequence: TGTGCCAGCAGGCAGACAGTGGCGGACACCATATATTTT. Translating it yields CASRQTVADTIYF. Combining the CDR3 with reference TRBV2 and TRBJ1-3 gives the whole variable domain EPEVTQTPSHQVTQMGQEVILRCVPISNHLYFYWYRQILGQKVEFLVSFYNNEISEKSEIFDDQFSVERPDGSNFTLKIRSTKLEDSAMYFCASRQTVADTIYFGEGSWLTVV.

The chain uses TRBV10-3 and TRBJ2-5; TRBD2 might be the D (6 bases). Trimming removed 0 bases from V and 5 bases from J, with 10 bases in between. The CDR3 is 14 amino acids. The V gene's germline CDR1 is ENHRY and CDR2 SYGVKD. CDR3 nucleotides: TGTGCCATCAGTGAGTCGGGACGGGGGGAGACCCAGTACTTC. This codes for CAISESGRGETQYF.

The chain employs TRBV5-6 and TRBJ1-2; D is possibly TRBD1 (5 bases). V dropped 3 bases and J dropped 7 bases, with 19 bases sitting between them. The length of the CDR3 is 15 residues. CDR1 is SGHDT and CDR2 is YYEEEE in the germline V gene. This chain's CDR3 is CASSYPGTLGFGYTF. The CDR3 DNA reads as TGTGCCAGCAGCTACCCCGGGACTCTGGGCTTTGGCTACACCTTC.